The 16 T cell receptor beta chains given below trace back to one sample, sequenced in a study of blood T cell repertoires in COVID-19. Method: immunoSEQ multiplex PCR; TCRdb's copy keeps in-frame clones and lacks some. The sample carries about 140,000 clones, approximately 90% recorded once. What was sequenced was peripheral blood. The receptors originated from a human donor with COVID-19, enrolled during active disease. The donor label of this sample is uncertain.

The chain joins TRBV15 to TRBJ2-5; D not resolved. Germline values: CDR1 LNHNV, CDR2 YYDKDF (reference sequence). Trimming took off 1 base at V and 0 bases at J, with 12 bases between the two ends. The CDR3 contains 16 residues. CDR3 DNA sequence: TGTGCCACCAGCAGAGGGGTGGCTAGTTACCAAGAGACCCAGTACTTC. The encoded protein is CATSRGVASYQETQYF.

This clone has more than one count but fewer than ten. This rearrangement joins TRBV10-3 to TRBJ1-1; tentatively, D is TRBD1 (5 bases). V lost 4 bases to trimming and J lost 5 bases, with 11 bases between them. This CDR3 spans 13 amino acids. Germline CDR1 and CDR2: ENHRY and SYGVKD. The CDR3 nucleotides are TGTGCCATCAGTGGGGGGGGAGAGACTGAAGCTTTCTTT. It translates to CAISGGGETEAFF.

The rearrangement joins TRBV4-1 to TRBJ1-1; D uncertain. The CDR3 is 14 amino acids. The V end was cut by 1 base, the J end by 0 bases, with 6 bases between. The germline gives CDR1 MGHRA, CDR2 YSYEKL. The CDR3 DNA is TGCGCCAGCAGCCAAGGCGTCTTGAACACTGAAGCTTTCTTT. Protein product: CASSQGVLNTEAFF.

This rearrangement joins TRBV9 to TRBJ1-2, with unresolved D. Trimming removed 0 bases from V and 2 bases from J, with 8 bases in between. The CDR3 extends over 14 amino acids. Germline values: CDR1 SGDLS, CDR2 YYNGEE. The CDR3 reads CASSVDPGNYGYTF. In DNA form, the CDR3 reads TGTGCCAGCAGCGTAGACCCGGGGAACTATGGCTACACCTTC.

This chain joins TRBV4-1 and TRBJ1-3; D is undetermined. The CDR3 runs 15 residues. From germline, CDR1 is MGHRA and CDR2 YSYEKL. V was clipped by 1 base and J by 2 bases, with 9 bases between them. CDR3 sequence: CASSQVRGTGNTIYF. The DNA of the CDR3 is TGCGCCAGCAGCCAAGTTCGGGGAACTGGAAACACCATATATTTT.

The gene calls are TRBV19 and TRBJ1-2; D unresolved. The V gene lost 5 bases and the J gene lost 4 bases, with 8 bases spanning the gap. This CDR3 is 12 amino acids long. The germline gives CDR1 LNHDA, CDR2 SQIVND (reference sequence). CDR3 sequence reads: CASSAGFYGYTF. DNA for the CDR3: TGTGCCAGTAGTGCGGGGTTCTATGGCTACACCTTC.

The rearrangement uses TRBV28 and TRBJ2-7; 7 nucleotides match TRBD1. CDR1 MDHEN and CDR2 SYDVKM come from the germline V gene. V lost 2 bases and J lost 2; bases outside the gene matches: 6. CDR3 length equals 15 residues. In nucleotides, the CDR3 is TGTGCCAGCAGTTTAAGCCAGGGGGTAGCCTACGAGCAGTACTTC. Translated, it gives CASSLSQGVAYEQYF.

The chain combines TRBV29-1 with TRBJ2-7; TRBD2 might be the D (7 bases). V shed 7 bases and J shed 2 bases, with 15 bases lying between them. The CDR3 runs to 13 residues. CDR1 SQVTM and CDR2 ANQGSEA come from the germline V gene. The CDR3 coding sequence is TGCAGCGCCCAAGGGGGGGGCGCCTACGAGCAGTACTTC. Its translation: CSAQGGGAYEQYF.

The chain links TRBV14 to TRBJ2-2; D is ambiguous. V gave up 1 base and J gave up 1 base, with 4 bases separating them. The CDR3 extends over 14 amino acids. The germline gives CDR1 SGHDN, CDR2 FVKESK. Here the CDR3 reads CASSQGLNTGELFF. CDR3 DNA: TGTGCCAGCAGCCAAGGACTGAACACCGGGGAGCTGTTTTTT.

This chain links TRBV10-3 with TRBJ1-5; 7 bases line up with TRBD1. The length of the CDR3 is 15 residues. Germline values: CDR1 ENHRY, CDR2 SYGVKD. V lost 2 bases and J lost 2; bases outside the gene matches: 3. Written as DNA, the CDR3 is TGTGCCATCAGTGAGAGAGGGGGCGGCAATCAGCCCCAGCATTTT. It codes for CAISERGGGNQPQHF.

Remarks on this clone: At one end the junction does not follow the germline gene, possibly because of a read error. This rearrangement joins TRBV5-1 to TRBJ2-7, with TRBD2 matching 7 bases. The CDR3 has 14 amino acids. Germline V CDR1 and CDR2: SGHRS, YFSETQ. The CDR3 here is CASSLVGRDYGQYF. The DNA for the CDR3 is TGCGCCAGCAGCTTGGTCGGGCGGGACTACGGGCAGTACTTC.

CDR3 region: CASSKSRNKNIQYF. The CDR3 DNA reads as TGTGCCAGCAGCAAGTCCAGAAACAAAAACATTCAGTACTTC. This chain links TRBV11-3 with TRBJ2-4; D gene ambiguous. Germline V gene data show CDR1 as SGHNT and CDR2 as YENEEA. CDR3 length equals 14 residues. V lost 5 bases and J lost 3, with 11 bases in between.

The chain recombines TRBV6-6 with TRBJ1-2, with D possibly TRBD1 on 6 matching bases. Germline CDR1 and CDR2: MNHNY and SVGAGI (reference sequence). The CDR3 is made up of 16 amino acids. Trimming cost V 0 bases and J 2 bases, with 13 bases left between them. In DNA form, the CDR3 reads TGTGCCAGCAGTTACTCGCCGGACAGAAGAAACTATGGCTACACCTTC. Protein: CASSYSPDRRNYGYTF.

CDR3 loop: CASSLGQLNGYTF. CDR3 in DNA: TGTGCCAGCAGTTTAGGACAGCTCAATGGCTACACCTTC. The gene calls are TRBV12-3 or TRBV12-4 and TRBJ1-2, with a tentative D call TRBD1 (5 bases). This CDR3 is built from 13 residues. The germline V and J ends were trimmed by 1 base and 6 bases, with 9 bases remaining between them.

The CDR3 region is CASSLGRDMIYRAKNIQYF. The CDR3 DNA sequence: TGTGCCAGCAGCTTAGGTCGGGACATGATATATAGAGCCAAAAACATTCAGTACTTC. The chain joins TRBV13 to TRBJ2-4, with a tentative D call TRBD1 (6 bases). V was clipped by 0 bases and J by 0 bases, with 18 bases between them. Germline CDR1 is PRHDT and CDR2 is FYEKMQ (reference sequence). The CDR3 is 19 amino acids.

The chain has TRBV24-1 and TRBJ1-2, with D unclear. V dropped 5 bases and J dropped 0 bases, with 15 bases sitting between them. The CDR3 consists of 16 residues. Germline CDR1 KGHDR, CDR2 SFDVKD. The CDR3 sequence is CATSGNAEGANYGYTF. The CDR3 DNA sequence: TGTGCCACCAGTGGGAATGCGGAGGGAGCTAACTATGGCTACACCTTC.